This TCR beta chain was recorded in a study of blood T cell repertoires in COVID-19. The overall study: Nucleic acid was either cDNA or gDNA, and it came from T cells, B-cell-depleted T cells, or PBMCs.

Profiled with immunoSEQ multiplex PCR; TCRdb holds only in-frame clones, not every one. The data contain roughly 240,000 clones, about 91% of them seen just once; the ten biggest clones take up just over 2.5%. Residents of approximately 25 US areas, aged roughly 18 to 89 years, made up the participants. From germline, CDR1 is SGHRS and CDR2 YFSETQ. Trimming stripped 0 bases from V and 3 bases from J, with 10 bases between. The CDR3 is 14 residues long. The chain links TRBV5-1 to TRBJ2-7, with D possibly matching TRBD1 (6 bases). This TCR derives from a woman between 25 and 40 years old with acute COVID-19. The sequencing sample was made of PBMCs or T cells enriched from blood (not recorded which). CDR3 sequence reads: CASSLARGGYEQYF. The DNA of the CDR3 is TGCGCCAGCAGCTTGGCGCGAGGGGGCTACGAGCAGTACTTC.